Sequencing of this TCR beta chain was carried out in a study of T cells in narcolepsy. At the level of the study: Donors had narcolepsy type 1 or type 2, or were healthy controls.

Study-wide results and limits: Autoreactive clone sequences were missing from some blood memory CD4+ repertoires. Blood of same and different patients, but not healthy controls, reportedly held recurring autoreactive clonotypes. HCRT-specific and TRIB2-specific autoreactive clonotypes appeared among same-patient CSF and blood CD4+ clonotypes.

Method: immunoSEQ multiplex PCR; TCRdb's copy keeps in-frame clones and lacks some. The sample lists about 24,000 clones, around 85% occurring once. Turning to this clone: Its specificity is not known.

Germline loops: CDR1 LNHDA, CDR2 SQIVND (reference sequence). The CDR3 has 15 residues. V was pared by 3 bases and J by 7 bases, with 13 bases between. This chain uses TRBV19 with TRBJ1-6; the D is unclear. Sequencing input: memory (CD45RA-) CD4+ T cells from blood. The TCR was taken from a human donor in good health. Written as DNA, the CDR3 is TGTGCCAGTAGTATTGGAGGCTCCGGGAATTCACCCCTCCACTTT. This codes for CASSIGGSGNSPLHF.